Listed below are T cell receptor beta chains from one sample, sequenced in a study of T cell repertoires in cytomegalovirus infection. Their antigen targets remain unknown. TCRdb processed the reads anew with MiXCR; each CDR3 protein has one entry. The table includes approximately 730,000 distinct CDR3 sequences, 33% detected once. Sequencing used cultured PBMCs, obtained from culture after CMV antigen stimulation. The receptors derive from a human donor in good health (CMV status not recorded). Some clones in this sample may be carry-over from other donors' samples. Both conserved end residues are part of each CDR3. D genes are given only for firm matches. Expanded clones get a size class; other rows say once, few or many, or leave the size out.

cdr3_nt	cdr3_aa	j_call	clone_size	d_call	v_call
TGCTCCTACAGGCCGACCAGCTCTGGGGCCAACGTCCTGACTTTC	CSYRPTSSGANVLTF	TRBJ2-6	NA	NA	TRBV7-9
TGTGCCAGCAGCCGGGGACAGGGGAGGCACGAGCAGTACTTC	CASSRGQGRHEQYF	TRBJ2-7	NA	TRBD1	TRBV7-2
TGTGCCAGCAGCTTAGATCGAGCGGGTGTCTCCTACGAGCAGTACTTC	CASSLDRAGVSYEQYF	TRBJ2-7	few	NA	TRBV7-2
TGTGCCAGCAGCTTAGCGGCCGACATGACCTACGAGCAGTACTTC	CASSLAADMTYEQYF	TRBJ2-7	NA	NA	TRBV7-9
TGTGCCAGCAGCACTAGGGACAATAAAAATTCACCCCTCCACTTT	CASSTRDNKNSPLHF	TRBJ1-6	few	NA	TRBV7-6
TGTGCCAGCAGCTCAAAGACCAAAGCGGGGGGCGATTATAGCACAGATACGCAGTATTTT	CASSSKTKAGGDYSTDTQYF	TRBJ2-3	NA	TRBD2	TRBV5-4
TGTGCCAGCAGTTTAAATACAGGGTTCTATGGCTACACCTTC	CASSLNTGFYGYTF	TRBJ1-2	NA	NA	TRBV12-3/TRBV12-4
TGTGCCAGCAGCTCGAGGGAGACCGCGAACACCGGGGAGCTGTTTTTT	CASSSRETANTGELFF	TRBJ2-2	few	NA	TRBV11-1
TGTGCCAGCAGCCATTCCACTGGGGCCGGGAACGGTGAGCAGTTCTTC	CASSHSTGAGNGEQFF	TRBJ2-1	NA	NA	TRBV4-2
TGTGCCAGCAGTTTATCGGCCTTATCTAGCACAGATACGCAGTATTTT	CASSLSALSSTDTQYF	TRBJ2-3	NA	NA	TRBV27
TGTGCCAGCAGTTTAGATAGACTCTCAAGGGTCTACGAGCAGTACTTC	CASSLDRLSRVYEQYF	TRBJ2-7	NA	NA	TRBV27
TGCAGTGCTAGAGAGCTGGGTAGGAACACTGAAGCTTTCTTT	CSARELGRNTEAFF	TRBJ1-1	NA	NA	TRBV20-1
TGTGCCAGCAGCCCTAGGAGCCCGGGACTAGGAACAGATACGCAGTATTTT	CASSPRSPGLGTDTQYF	TRBJ2-3	NA	TRBD2	TRBV12-3/TRBV12-4
TGTGCCACCAGCAGTCGAGTAGGGGCGCAGGAAAAACTGTTTTTT	CATSSRVGAQEKLFF	TRBJ1-4	NA	NA	TRBV15
TGTGCCAGCAGCCTCCAGTCCCGGGACCGTACAGATACGCAGTATTTT	CASSLQSRDRTDTQYF	TRBJ2-3	few	NA	TRBV7-6
TGTGCCAGCAGAGAAACGCAGGGTCCGAGCAATCAGCCCCAGCATTTT	CASRETQGPSNQPQHF	TRBJ1-5	NA	NA	TRBV6-6
TGTGCCAGCAGTGACCAGACAGGGAACACTGAAGCTTTCTTT	CASSDQTGNTEAFF	TRBJ1-1	NA	NA	TRBV6-1
TGTGCCAGCGCCAGACAGGGGCCCTCCTACGAGCAGTACTTC	CASARQGPSYEQYF	TRBJ2-7	NA	TRBD1	TRBV12-3/TRBV12-4
TGTGCCAGCAGCTCTAGGACAGGGGGCTTAGAGACCCAGTACTTC	CASSSRTGGLETQYF	TRBJ2-5	NA	TRBD1	TRBV5-4
TGCAGTGCTAGAGATCCGCGGGGGAGCACAGATACGCAGTATTTT	CSARDPRGSTDTQYF	TRBJ2-3	NA	TRBD2	TRBV20-1
TGTGCCAGTAGTAAAGGGCGGGAGGGAAACAATGAGCAGTTCTTC	CASSKGREGNNEQFF	TRBJ2-1	NA	TRBD2	TRBV19
TGTGCCAGCAGCGTCGCTAAGGGGGATCCCTACAATGAGCAGTTCTTC	CASSVAKGDPYNEQFF	TRBJ2-1	NA	NA	TRBV9
TGTGCCAGCAGCTTAGGTCAGTCTGGCCAAGAGACCCAGTACTTC	CASSLGQSGQETQYF	TRBJ2-5	NA	NA	TRBV7-9
TGTGCCACCAGCAGAGCTCCCTACGAGCAGTACTTC	CATSRAPYEQYF	TRBJ2-7	NA	NA	TRBV15
TGTGCCAGCAGCCCAGGGAAGACCAACACAGATACGCAGTATTTT	CASSPGKTNTDTQYF	TRBJ2-3	many	NA	TRBV7-8
TGTGCCTGGGCACCGGGGGACACTGAAGCTTTCTTT	CAWAPGDTEAFF	TRBJ1-1	NA	NA	TRBV30
TGTGCCAGCAGTTACTCGGGGACTACCGGCATTCAGTACTTC	CASSYSGTTGIQYF	TRBJ2-4	NA	TRBD2	TRBV6-2/TRBV6-3
TGTGCCAGCAGCTTAGGGGGTCTAGTTAGGTACTTC	CASSLGGLVRYF	TRBJ2-5	NA	NA	TRBV7-2
TGTGCCAGCAGCTTCCAGCCCACCGGGGAGCTGTTTTTT	CASSFQPTGELFF	TRBJ2-2	NA	NA	TRBV11-3
TGCAGTGCCCCGAAGGGGGGGGGAGCGTCTAGCACAGATACGCAGTATTTT	CSAPKGGGASSTDTQYF	TRBJ2-3	NA	NA	TRBV20-1
TGTGCCAGCAGTTTGGTAAACTCTGGAAACACCATATATTTT	CASSLVNSGNTIYF	TRBJ1-3	many	NA	TRBV12-3/TRBV12-4
TGCGCCAGCAGTGAGCAGGGGATAGCGGGAGCCGGGGAGCTGTTTTTT	CASSEQGIAGAGELFF	TRBJ2-2	NA	TRBD2	TRBV10-2
TGTGCCAGCAGTTACGAGTCAGGAACAGAAGAGACCCAGTACTTC	CASSYESGTEETQYF	TRBJ2-5	NA	NA	TRBV6-5
TGTGCCAGCAGCTTCGGACTTCCCGGGGGGAATGAGCAGTTCTTC	CASSFGLPGGNEQFF	TRBJ2-1	NA	TRBD2	TRBV7-9
TGCAGTGCGGGAAGGTCTGGGGCCAACGTCCTGACTTTC	CSAGRSGANVLTF	TRBJ2-6	NA	NA	TRBV20-1
TGTGCCAGCAGTTATAAAGAGGTCGGGGTCTATGGCTACACCTTC	CASSYKEVGVYGYTF	TRBJ1-2	few	NA	TRBV6-5